This T cell receptor (beta chain) was recorded in a study of cytomegalovirus exposure and HLA in healthy donors. This CDR3 comprises 15 residues. Germline assignment: CDR1 SEHNR and CDR2 FQNEAQ (reference sequence). The ends lost 3 bases at V and 7 bases at J; junction bases unmatched: 7. This clone was seen a few times. The PCR employed 60 Vbeta primers together with 13 Jbeta primers. Profiled with immunoSEQ multiplex PCR; TCRdb holds only in-frame clones, not every one. The sample yields 100,000 to 150,000 clones, approximately 80% seen once. Input material: PBMCs. This TCR came from a man younger than 30 in good health and CMV-seronegative. This rearrangement joins TRBV7-9 to TRBJ2-5; 11 bases fit TRBD2. CDR3: CASSFRGTSGTTQYF. In DNA form, the CDR3 reads TGTGCCAGCAGCTTTAGAGGGACTAGCGGTACGACCCAGTACTTC.